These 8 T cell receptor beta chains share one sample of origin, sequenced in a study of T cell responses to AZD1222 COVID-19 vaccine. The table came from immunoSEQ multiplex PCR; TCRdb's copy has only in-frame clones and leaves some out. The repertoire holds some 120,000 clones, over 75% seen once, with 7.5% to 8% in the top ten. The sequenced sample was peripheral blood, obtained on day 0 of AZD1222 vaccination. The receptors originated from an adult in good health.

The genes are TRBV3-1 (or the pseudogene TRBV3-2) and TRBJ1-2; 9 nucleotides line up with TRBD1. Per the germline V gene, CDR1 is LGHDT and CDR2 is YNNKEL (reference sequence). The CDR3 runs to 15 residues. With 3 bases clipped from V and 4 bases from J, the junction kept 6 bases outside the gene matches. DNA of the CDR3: TGTGCCAGCAGCCAGCGGGACAGGGCGGGCTATGGCTACACCTTC. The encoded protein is CASSQRDRAGYGYTF.

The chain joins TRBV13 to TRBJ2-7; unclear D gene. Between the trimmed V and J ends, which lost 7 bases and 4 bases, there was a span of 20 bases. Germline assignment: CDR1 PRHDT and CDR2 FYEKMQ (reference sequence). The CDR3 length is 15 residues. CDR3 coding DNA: TGTGCCAGCACCCCAGCTGGTGCGATAGGTTACGAGCAGTACTTC. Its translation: CASTPAGAIGYEQYF.

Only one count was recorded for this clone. Here the CDR3 reads CASSDEGTYGYTF. The CDR3 nucleotides are TGTGCCAGCAGTGACGAGGGCACCTATGGCTACACCTTC. This chain uses TRBV6-4 with TRBJ1-2; D remains ambiguous. The CDR3 length is 13 residues. CDR1 is MRHNA, CDR2 SNTAGT, per germline. V shed 2 bases and J shed 4 bases, with 8 bases lying between them.

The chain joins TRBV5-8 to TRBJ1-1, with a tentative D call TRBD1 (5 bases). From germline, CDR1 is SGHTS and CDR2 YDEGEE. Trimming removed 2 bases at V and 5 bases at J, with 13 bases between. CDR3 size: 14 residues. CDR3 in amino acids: CASSFGGLGTEAFF. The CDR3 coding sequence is TGTGCCAGCAGCTTCGGGGGATTGGGGACTGAAGCTTTCTTT.

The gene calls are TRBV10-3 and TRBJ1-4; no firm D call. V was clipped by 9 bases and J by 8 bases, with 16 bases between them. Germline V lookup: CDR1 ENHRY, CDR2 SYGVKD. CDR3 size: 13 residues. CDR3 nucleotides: TGTGCCATTACTGGTCGTCTCGGGGAAAAACTGTTTTTT. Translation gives CAITGRLGEKLFF.

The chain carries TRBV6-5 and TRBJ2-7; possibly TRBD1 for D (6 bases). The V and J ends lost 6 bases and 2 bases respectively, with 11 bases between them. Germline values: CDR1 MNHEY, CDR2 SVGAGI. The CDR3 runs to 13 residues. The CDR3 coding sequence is TGTGCCAGCAGGGGGGACACCACCTACGAGCAGTACTTC. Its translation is CASRGDTTYEQYF.

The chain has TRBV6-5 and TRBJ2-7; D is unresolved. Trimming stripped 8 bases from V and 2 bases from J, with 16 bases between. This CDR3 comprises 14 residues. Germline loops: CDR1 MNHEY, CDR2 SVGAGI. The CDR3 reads CASCRSIGTYEQYF. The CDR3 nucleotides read TGTGCCAGCTGTAGATCGATAGGGACCTACGAGCAGTACTTC.

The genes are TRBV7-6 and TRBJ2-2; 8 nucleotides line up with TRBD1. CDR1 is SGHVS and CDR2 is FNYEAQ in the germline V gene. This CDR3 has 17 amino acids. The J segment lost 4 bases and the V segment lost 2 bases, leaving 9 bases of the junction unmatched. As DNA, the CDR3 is TGTGCCAGCAGCTTATCACCAGGGGGCATGATCACCGGGGAGCTGTTTTTT. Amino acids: CASSLSPGGMITGELFF. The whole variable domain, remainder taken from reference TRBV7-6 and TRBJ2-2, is GAGVSQSPRYKVTKRGQDVALRCDPISGHVSLYWYRQALGQGPEFLTYFNYEAQQDKSGLPNDRFSAERPEGSISTLTIQRTEQRDSAMYRCASSLSPGGMITGELFFGEGSRLTVL.